This is a list of T cell receptor beta chains from one sample in a study of early T cells in non-severe SARS-CoV-2 infection. A single record per CDR3 protein comes from TCRdb applying MiXCR to the 5' RACE reads. The repertoire holds about 35,000 distinct CDR3 sequences, around 5.6% seen once, with approximately 6.9% in the top ten. The sequencing input was whole blood. The receptors shown here come from an adult who was a healthcare worker with PCR-confirmed SARS-CoV-2 infection or an uninfected control (not recorded which). CDR3s include the opening cysteine and the closing phenylalanine or tryptophan. Each record gives: D gene, clone size, V gene, J gene, CDR3 protein, CDR3 DNA. A D gene is named only where the DNA matches it firmly. Clone size is given for some rows only: seen once, a few or many times, or a class if the clone is expanded.

d_call: .
clone_size: few
v_call: TRBV3-1
j_call: TRBJ1-4
cdr3_aa: CASSQTTRHNEKLFF
cdr3_nt: TGTGCCAGCAGCCAGACAACGCGGCACAATGAAAAACTGTTTTTT

d_call: TRBD2
clone_size: many
v_call: TRBV11-2
j_call: TRBJ2-2
cdr3_aa: CASSSLAGGLGGELFF
cdr3_nt: TGTGCCAGCAGCAGCCTAGCGGGGGGCCTGGGCGGGGAGCTGTTTTTT

d_call: TRBD1
clone_size: .
v_call: TRBV7-2
j_call: TRBJ2-1
cdr3_aa: CASSLASGDRAYNEQFF
cdr3_nt: TGTGCCAGCAGCTTAGCTTCGGGGGACAGGGCATACAATGAGCAGTTCTTC

d_call: .
clone_size: .
v_call: TRBV27
j_call: TRBJ1-1
cdr3_aa: CASSFSQNTEAFF
cdr3_nt: TGTGCCAGCAGTTTCAGTCAAAACACTGAAGCTTTCTTT

d_call: .
clone_size: many
v_call: TRBV5-6
j_call: TRBJ1-1
cdr3_aa: CASSLDRAEDTEAFF
cdr3_nt: TGTGCCAGCAGCTTGGACAGGGCAGAGGACACTGAAGCTTTCTTT

d_call: .
clone_size: many
v_call: TRBV30
j_call: TRBJ1-4
cdr3_aa: CAWSRGVNEKLFF
cdr3_nt: TGTGCCTGGAGCCGGGGTGTTAATGAAAAACTGTTTTTT

d_call: .
clone_size: many
v_call: TRBV12-3/TRBV12-4
j_call: TRBJ1-1
cdr3_aa: CASSYTGKGNTEAFF
cdr3_nt: TGTGCCAGCAGTTACACAGGGAAAGGGAACACTGAAGCTTTCTTT

d_call: TRBD1
clone_size: many
v_call: TRBV15
j_call: TRBJ1-1
cdr3_aa: CATSRDRGGTEAFF
cdr3_nt: TGTGCCACCAGCAGGGACAGGGGTGGCACTGAAGCTTTCTTT

d_call: .
clone_size: many
v_call: TRBV7-7
j_call: TRBJ1-2
cdr3_aa: CASSLARQGNYGYTF
cdr3_nt: TGTGCCAGCAGCTTAGCGCGCCAGGGAAACTATGGCTACACCTTC

d_call: .
clone_size: many
v_call: TRBV20-1
j_call: TRBJ2-7
cdr3_aa: CSARDPAELSYEQYF
cdr3_nt: TGCAGTGCTAGAGATCCCGCGGAGCTATCCTACGAGCAGTACTTC

d_call: TRBD1
clone_size: many
v_call: TRBV19
j_call: TRBJ1-5
cdr3_aa: CASSTDREWLFQPQHF
cdr3_nt: TGTGCCAGTAGTACGGACAGGGAATGGTTATTTCAGCCCCAGCATTTT

d_call: .
clone_size: many
v_call: TRBV24-1
j_call: TRBJ2-7
cdr3_aa: CATSDEGGDEQYF
cdr3_nt: TGTGCCACCAGTGATGAGGGAGGAGACGAGCAGTACTTC

d_call: .
clone_size: many
v_call: TRBV7-9
j_call: TRBJ2-7
cdr3_aa: CASSLRGETSYEQYF
cdr3_nt: TGTGCCAGCAGCTTGCGGGGTGAGACCTCCTACGAGCAGTACTTC

d_call: .
clone_size: many
v_call: TRBV20-1
j_call: TRBJ1-1
cdr3_aa: CSARDPVPPF
cdr3_nt: TGCAGTGCTAGAGATCCTGTGCCTCCCTTT

d_call: TRBD2
clone_size: many
v_call: TRBV5-4
j_call: TRBJ2-1
cdr3_aa: CASSLGLAGVDEQFF
cdr3_nt: TGTGCCAGCAGCTTGGGGCTAGCGGGGGTCGATGAGCAGTTCTTC

d_call: .
clone_size: many
v_call: TRBV7-9
j_call: TRBJ1-1
cdr3_aa: CASSGRDTLAEAFF
cdr3_nt: TGTGCCAGCAGCGGCAGGGACACCCTCGCTGAAGCTTTCTTT

d_call: TRBD1
clone_size: many
v_call: TRBV28
j_call: TRBJ2-1
cdr3_aa: CASSTGQPRGQFF
cdr3_nt: TGTGCCAGCAGTACGGGACAGCCACGGGGGCAGTTCTTC

d_call: .
clone_size: .
v_call: TRBV2
j_call: TRBJ1-5
cdr3_aa: CASSDGGWSNQPQHF
cdr3_nt: TGTGCCAGCAGTGACGGGGGCTGGAGCAATCAGCCCCAGCATTTT

d_call: .
clone_size: .
v_call: TRBV30
j_call: TRBJ1-6
cdr3_aa: CAWSELGAFNSPLHF
cdr3_nt: TGTGCCTGGAGCGAACTCGGGGCCTTCAATTCACCCCTCCACTTT

d_call: .
clone_size: many
v_call: TRBV7-2
j_call: TRBJ1-2
cdr3_aa: CASSFGGGYTF
cdr3_nt: TGTGCCAGCAGCTTTGGTGGTGGCTACACCTTC

d_call: TRBD1
clone_size: .
v_call: TRBV12-3/TRBV12-4
j_call: TRBJ2-2
cdr3_aa: CASSLQGDATGELFF
cdr3_nt: TGTGCCAGCAGTTTACAGGGGGACGCCACCGGGGAGCTGTTTTTT

d_call: .
clone_size: many
v_call: TRBV20-1
j_call: TRBJ1-1
cdr3_aa: CSAPAHPRNTEAFF
cdr3_nt: TGCAGTGCTCCGGCTCACCCGCGGAACACTGAAGCTTTCTTT

d_call: .
clone_size: many
v_call: TRBV9
j_call: TRBJ1-2
cdr3_aa: CASSVDRGTPTYGYTF
cdr3_nt: TGTGCCAGCAGCGTAGACCGTGGGACGCCCACCTATGGCTACACCTTC